A selection of T cell receptor beta chains follows, all from one sample in a study of blood T cell repertoires in COVID-19. Profiled with immunoSEQ multiplex PCR; TCRdb holds only in-frame clones, not every one. In the table there are around 290,000 clones, roughly 90% of which are singletons. The material sequenced was peripheral blood. The receptors derive from a woman in her twenties or thirties with COVID-19, enrolled during active disease. The CDR3 runs from the conserved cysteine through the conserved F or W. D genes are given only for firm matches. Only some rows state a clone size, as once, few, many or a class for expanded clones.

D gene	clone size	V gene	J gene	CDR3 protein	CDR3 DNA
-	few	TRBV18	TRBJ2-2	CASSPGGRFTGELFF	TGTGCCAGCTCACCCGGAGGAAGGTTCACCGGGGAGCTGTTTTTT
-	-	TRBV7-9	TRBJ2-5	CASSLPLGAEETQYF	TGTGCCAGCAGCTTACCTTTGGGGGCGGAAGAGACCCAGTACTTC
-	-	TRBV6-1	TRBJ1-2	CASSEALSGAGYTF	TGTGCCAGCAGTGAAGCTTTGTCGGGTGCCGGCTACACCTTC
-	-	TRBV7-6	TRBJ2-2	CASSLALPSATGELFF	TGTGCCAGCAGCTTAGCTTTGCCTAGCGCAACCGGGGAGCTGTTTTTT
TRBD1	-	TRBV7-9	TRBJ1-2	CASNSGGVYGYTF	TGTGCCAGCAACTCAGGGGGCGTCTATGGCTACACCTTC
TRBD2	-	TRBV30	TRBJ2-3	CAWSPGGFTDTQYF	TGTGCCTGGAGTCCGGGGGGTTTCACAGATACGCAGTATTTT
TRBD1	-	TRBV3-1/TRBV3-2	TRBJ2-7	CASSPRGSYEQYF	TGTGCCAGCAGCCCCAGGGGGTCCTACGAGCAGTACTTC
-	-	TRBV7-8	TRBJ2-2	CASSFRTVNTGELFF	TGTGCCAGCAGCTTCCGGACTGTTAACACCGGGGAGCTGTTTTTT
-	-	TRBV29-1	TRBJ2-1	CSVDLSSYNEQFF	TGCAGCGTTGACTTGAGCTCCTACAATGAGCAGTTCTTC
TRBD1	-	TRBV5-4	TRBJ1-2	CASSVPGQGTNYGYTF	TGTGCCAGCAGCGTTCCGGGACAGGGGACTAACTATGGCTACACCTTC
TRBD1	-	TRBV28	TRBJ2-1	CASSLRDRGRTFF	TGTGCCAGCAGTTTACGTGACAGGGGGCGAACCTTCTTC
-	-	TRBV30	TRBJ2-3	CAWSVRQGTDTQYF	TGTGCCTGGAGTGTACGACAGGGCACAGATACGCAGTATTTT
TRBD1	-	TRBV5-1	TRBJ2-1	CASSPGTGGRGSYNEQFF	TGCGCCAGCAGTCCCGGGACAGGGGGCCGGGGCTCCTACAATGAGCAGTTCTTC
-	-	TRBV10-3	TRBJ1-1	CAISGLGANTEAFF	TGTGCCATCAGTGGTTTGGGGGCCAACACTGAAGCTTTCTTT
TRBD1	-	TRBV5-1	TRBJ2-7	CASSSGQGAEAYEQYF	TGCGCCAGCAGCTCCGGACAGGGGGCGGAGGCGTACGAGCAGTACTTC
TRBD1	-	TRBV5-4	TRBJ2-2	CASSATGGGNTGELFF	TGTGCCAGCAGCGCGACAGGGGGCGGGAACACCGGGGAGCTGTTTTTT
TRBD1	-	TRBV6-1	TRBJ1-6	CASSDGTGESPLHF	TGTGCCAGCAGTGATGGGACAGGGGAATCACCCCTCCACTTT
TRBD1	-	TRBV3-1/TRBV3-2	TRBJ1-1	CASSQGSQGATEAFF	TGTGCCAGCAGCCAAGGGTCCCAGGGGGCGACTGAAGCTTTCTTT
TRBD2	-	TRBV9	TRBJ2-1	CASSVEGTSGQKNEQFF	TGTGCCAGCAGCGTCGAAGGGACTAGCGGGCAAAAGAATGAGCAGTTCTTC
-	-	TRBV18	TRBJ1-4	CASSPNRDEKLFF	TGTGCCAGCTCACCGAACAGGGATGAAAAACTGTTTTTT
TRBD1	-	TRBV6-5	TRBJ1-3	CASRRDSSGNTIYF	TGTGCCAGCAGAAGGGACAGCTCTGGAAACACCATATATTTT
-	few	TRBV7-9	TRBJ1-1	CASIPPGRGRGTEAFF	TGTGCCAGCATCCCCCCAGGGCGGGGTCGGGGCACTGAAGCTTTCTTT
-	-	TRBV4-1	TRBJ1-4	CASSQDASGTITEKLFF	TGCGCCAGCAGCCAAGATGCCTCCGGGACAATTACGGAAAAACTGTTTTTT
-	-	TRBV19	TRBJ1-5	CASSTSGLSNQPQHF	TGTGCCAGTAGTACCTCGGGACTCAGCAATCAGCCCCAGCATTTT
-	-	TRBV5-1	TRBJ2-1	CASSLGQGGYNEQFF	TGCGCCAGCAGCTTGGGGCAGGGCGGCTACAATGAGCAGTTCTTC
TRBD1	once	TRBV7-2	TRBJ1-2	CASSTATGDYGYTF	TGTGCCAGCAGCACAGCAACAGGGGACTATGGCTACACCTTC
TRBD1	-	TRBV6-5	TRBJ1-3	CASSRTGAGNTIYF	TGTGCCAGCAGTCGGACAGGGGCTGGAAACACCATATATTTT
-	once	TRBV25-1	TRBJ2-7	CASSELRQGTYEQYF	TGTGCCAGCAGTGAATTGAGGCAGGGAACCTACGAGCAGTACTTC
-	-	TRBV6-5	TRBJ2-5	CASTLRRGETQYF	TGTGCCAGCACTTTGAGAAGAGGAGAGACCCAGTACTTC
-	-	TRBV5-1	TRBJ1-3	CASSEGSGNTIYF	TGCGCCAGCAGTGAGGGCTCTGGAAACACCATATATTTT
TRBD1	-	TRBV5-1	TRBJ1-6	CASSLGTGRTNSPLHF	TGCGCCAGCAGCTTGGGGACAGGGAGGACTAATTCACCCCTCCACTTT
TRBD2	-	TRBV24-1	TRBJ2-1	CATSDLRGLAGSNEQFF	TGTGCCACCAGTGATTTGCGGGGACTAGCGGGAAGTAATGAGCAGTTCTTC
TRBD2	-	TRBV5-6	TRBJ2-2	CASSLLTSGRGTGELFF	TGTGCCAGCAGCTTGCTGACTAGCGGGAGAGGGACCGGGGAGCTGTTTTTT
-	-	TRBV28	TRBJ2-5	CASRGAQETQYF	TGTGCCAGCAGAGGGGCACAAGAGACCCAGTACTTC
TRBD2	-	TRBV5-1	TRBJ2-1	CASSGTSGSFDEQFF	TGCGCCAGCAGCGGGACTAGCGGGAGTTTCGATGAGCAGTTCTTC